This T cell receptor beta chain was identified in a study of blood T cell repertoires in COVID-19. Background on the study: Researchers got acute and convalescent COVID-19 samples from the United States, Italy and Spain. Nucleic acid was either cDNA or gDNA, and it came from T cells, B-cell-depleted T cells, or PBMCs.

Method: immunoSEQ multiplex PCR; TCRdb's copy keeps in-frame clones and lacks some. Among 45,000 to 55,000 clones listed, around 84% were seen once. The CDR3 has 15 residues. The germline CDR1 and CDR2 sequences are SGHRS and YFSETQ. V lost 3 bases to trimming and J lost 1 base; unmatched junction nucleotides: 3. The specimen sequenced was peripheral blood. The receptor's source is a man aged 70-80 years with active COVID-19. V is TRBV5-1 and J is TRBJ2-3; 9 bases match TRBD1. The CDR3 DNA reads as TGCGCCAGCAGCTGGGACAGGGTCGGCACAGATACGCAGTATTTT. Its protein is CASSWDRVGTDTQYF. The variable domain in full, completed from reference TRBV5-1 and TRBJ2-3, reads KAGVTQTPRYLIKTRGQQVTLSCSPISGHRSVSWYQQTPGQGLQFLFEYFSETQRNKGNFPGRFSGRQFSNSRSEMNVSTLELGDSALYLCASSWDRVGTDTQYFGPGTRLTVL.